This TCR beta chain was recorded in a study of T cell clonality in common variable immunodeficiency. Profiled with immunoSEQ multiplex PCR; TCRdb holds only in-frame clones, not every one. The sample was found to contain 40,000 to 65,000 clones, and every one recurs. Study-wide results and caveats: TCRbeta clonality was increased in CVID versus healthy controls. In common variable immunodeficiency, TCR beta chains reportedly carried fewer deletions and N-nucleotide insertions. Authors noted CVID clonality's cause needs subpopulation repertoire sequencing.

Trimming left V 3 bases short and J 4 bases short, with 3 bases between. The CDR3 has 11 amino acids. Germline CDR1 and CDR2: SGHRS and YFSETQ. At least ten counts were recorded for this clone. The antigen remains undetermined. The read comes to an end 3 residues before the CDR3 does, leaving the germline J gene to fill in the end. The V call is TRBV5-1, the J call TRBJ2-3, with unresolved D. The sample taken for sequencing was peripheral blood mononuclear cells. This receptor was taken from a person between 18 and 70 years old in good health. The CDR3 spells CASSSSDTQYF. CDR3 DNA, as far as it was read: TGCGCCAGCAGCTCTTCAGATACG.